The 3 T cell receptor beta chains below come from one sample, sequenced in a study of identical twins. TCRdb reprocessed the 5' RACE reads with MiXCR, giving one entry per CDR3 protein. Of around 690,000 distinct CDR3 sequences listed, approximately 21% are singletons. These sequences were also reported in another study, on T cells expressing NK-cell markers.

Sequencing was carried out using PBMCs. These TCRs come from a woman aged 18-30 years in good health.

On this clonotype: The junction shows a germline mismatch at one end, possibly a read error. The rearrangement uses TRBV5-1 and TRBJ2-7, with 10 bases aligning to TRBD1. The germline V gene encodes CDR1 SGHRS and CDR2 YFSETQ. The CDR3 loop spans 14 amino acids. CDR3 residues: CASSPRDRGSEQYF. DNA for the CDR3: TGTGCCAGCAGCCCCCGGGACAGGGGATCCGAGCAGTACTTC.

This clonotype has more than one count but fewer than ten. V is TRBV15 and J is TRBJ2-3; the D is unclear. Germline V gives CDR1 LNHNV, CDR2 YYDKDF (reference sequence). This CDR3 spans 15 amino acids. V shed 8 bases and J shed 0 bases, with 15 bases lying between them. CDR3 in amino acids: CATSTYLSSTDTQYF. The CDR3 nucleotides are TGTGCCACCTCCACCTACCTCTCTAGCACAGATACGCAGTATTTT.

This clonotype showed up just a few times. The chain recombines TRBV10-2 with TRBJ2-7, with 11 bases that match TRBD2. The germline V gene encodes CDR1 WSHSY and CDR2 SAAADI. The CDR3 is made up of 16 amino acids. J gave up 4 bases and V 8 bases, and 13 bases lay outside the gene matches. The CDR3 loop is CASSGIAGGKEYEQYF. CDR3 DNA: TGCGCCAGCTCCGGGATAGCGGGAGGGAAGGAGTACGAGCAGTACTTC.